Below, 11 T cell receptor beta chains from the same sample are listed, as sequenced in a study of blood T cell repertoires in COVID-19. Some clones are missing from TCRdb's copy, which holds only in-frame ones; the method was immunoSEQ multiplex PCR. There are under 350,000 clones in the sample; about 88% occur only once, and 3.5% to 4% lies in the top ten. Sequencing used peripheral blood. The receptor source for this set is a man in his late teens or twenties with active or convalescent COVID-19.

V and J are TRBV27 and TRBJ2-2; possible D gene TRBD2, 6 bases. The CDR3 extends over 15 amino acids. Trimming removed 5 bases from V and 6 bases from J, with 16 bases in between. CDR1 MNHEY and CDR2 SMNVEV come from the germline V gene (reference sequence). The CDR3 sequence: CASSTSLAGSGELFF. The CDR3 nucleotides read TGTGCCAGCAGTACATCACTAGCTGGATCCGGGGAGCTGTTTTTT.

CDR3 bases: TGTGCCAGCAGCCGCGGGCCAGCAACTAATGAAAAACTGTTTTTT. Its translation: CASSRGPATNEKLFF. The genes are TRBV3-1 (or the pseudogene TRBV3-2) and TRBJ1-4; D is unresolved. CDR3 size: 15 residues. V lost 4 bases and J 0 bases, leaving 9 bases between the germline ends. Germline V gene lookup returns CDR1 LGHDT and CDR2 YNNKEL (reference sequence).

V is TRBV5-1 and J is TRBJ2-5; D possibly corresponds to TRBD2 (5 bases). This CDR3 has 15 amino acids. V gave up 0 bases and J gave up 7 bases, with 16 bases separating them. Germline loops: CDR1 SGHRS, CDR2 YFSETQ. Here the CDR3 reads CASSLAGEGLGTQYF. Here the CDR3 DNA reads TGCGCCAGCAGCTTGGCCGGGGAAGGCCTCGGGACCCAGTACTTC.

The genes are TRBV28 and TRBJ1-4; D is uncertain. This CDR3 is 15 amino acids long. Germline CDR1 is MDHEN and CDR2 is SYDVKM. V was shortened by 1 base and J by 2 bases, with 8 bases between the two germline ends. CDR3 sequence: CASSLSQATNEKLFF. The CDR3, as DNA: TGTGCCAGCAGTTTATCCCAGGCGACTAATGAAAAACTGTTTTTT. The variable domain in full, completed from reference TRBV28 and TRBJ1-4, reads DVKVTQSSRYLVKRTGEKVFLECVQDMDHENMFWYRQDPGLGLRLIYFSYDVKMKEKGDIPEGYSVSREKKERFSLILESASTNQTSMYLCASSLSQATNEKLFFGSGTQLSVL.

The rearrangement links TRBV6-5 to TRBJ1-2, with 7 positions matching TRBD1. V lost 7 bases, J lost 4 bases, and 6 bases stayed unmatched. Germline lookup yields CDR1 MNHEY and CDR2 SVGAGI. This CDR3 is 13 amino acids long. CDR3: CASNVGDSYGYTF. The CDR3 DNA sequence: TGTGCCAGCAACGTTGGGGACAGCTATGGCTACACCTTC.

This clone was counted a single time. This chain connects TRBV24-1 to TRBJ1-2; a weak D match, TRBD1 (6 bases). The germline CDR1 and CDR2 sequences are KGHDR and SFDVKD. The CDR3 totals 14 residues. The V end was cut by 6 bases, the J end by 0 bases, with 10 bases between. CDR3 amino acids: CATSPRGSNYGYTF. CDR3 nucleotides: TGTGCCACCAGTCCTAGGGGGTCTAACTATGGCTACACCTTC.

V gene TRBV6-6 combines with J gene TRBJ1-5; D not resolved. The CDR3 is made up of 11 amino acids. Germline CDR1 is MNHNY and CDR2 is SVGAGI (reference sequence). V was cut by 6 bases and J by 5 bases, with 5 bases left in between. The CDR3 spells CASSPDQPQHF. CDR3 in DNA: TGTGCCAGCAGCCCTGATCAGCCCCAGCATTTT.

V gene TRBV6-5 combines with J gene TRBJ2-4, with D perhaps TRBD2 (6 bases). This CDR3 spans 13 amino acids. Germline assignment: CDR1 MNHEY and CDR2 SVGAGI. V dropped 8 bases and J dropped 4 bases, with 12 bases sitting between them. The CDR3 DNA sequence: TGTGCCAGCGACTCGGGAGAGAAAAACATTCAGTACTTC. Its translation is CASDSGEKNIQYF.

The chain combines TRBV6-4 with TRBJ2-3, with 7 bases matching TRBD2. The V gene end was trimmed by 4 bases and the J gene end by 4 bases; junction bases not matched to a gene: 5. The germline V gene encodes CDR1 MRHNA and CDR2 SNTAGT. The CDR3 spans 14 residues. CDR3 sequence reads: CASSAGRESDTQYF. In nucleotides, the CDR3 is TGTGCCAGCAGTGCTGGGCGGGAGTCAGATACGCAGTATTTT.

This clone was detected once. V is TRBV24-1 and J is TRBJ2-1; D gene uncertain. The germline gives CDR1 KGHDR, CDR2 SFDVKD. The V gene lost 1 base and the J gene lost 7 bases, with 10 bases spanning the gap. This CDR3 is 14 amino acids long. CDR3 sequence reads: CATSDFDHSNEQFF. CDR3 nucleotides: TGTGCCACCAGTGATTTCGATCACAGTAATGAGCAGTTCTTC.

This sequence joins TRBV30 and TRBJ1-6, with D maybe TRBD1 (5 bases). V was cut by 6 bases and J by 2 bases, with 11 bases left in between. CDR1 is GTSNPN, CDR2 SVGIG, per germline (reference sequence). The CDR3 has 14 amino acids. The DNA of the CDR3 is TGTGCCTGTTCGGGGGACCCCTATAATTCACCCCTCCACTTT. This codes for CACSGDPYNSPLHF.